The rows below give T cell receptor beta chains drawn from one sample of a study of shared clonotypes between healthy human individuals. The protocol was immunoSEQ multiplex PCR, while the TCRdb copy is restricted to in-frame clones and leaves out a portion. The table lists 2 million to 3 million clones, roughly nine tenths of them singletons. Material: naive CD4+ T cells sorted from blood. These receptors came from a man aged 18-30 years in good health. Both conserved end residues are part of each CDR3. D genes are given only for firm matches. Size is stated for part of the rows, as once, few or many counts, or as a class when the clone is expanded.

V: TRBV28; J: TRBJ1-5; D: .; size: .; DNA: TGTGCCAGCAGTTTAGCGGACAGTTATAGCAATCAGCCCCAGCATTTT; CDR3: CASSLADSYSNQPQHF
V: TRBV5-1; J: TRBJ1-3; D: .; size: .; DNA: TGCGCCAGCAGCAACGCTGGAGGTCTCTCTGGAAACACCATATATTTT; CDR3: CASSNAGGLSGNTIYF
V: TRBV23-1; J: TRBJ2-7; D: .; size: .; DNA: TGCGCCAGCAGTCAATCGGGCCCCAGGGACAACGAGCAGTACTTC; CDR3: CASSQSGPRDNEQYF
V: TRBV5-1; J: TRBJ2-5; D: TRBD2; size: once; DNA: TGCGCCAGCAGCTTTTTGGCGGGGGGCCAAGAGACCCAGTACTTC; CDR3: CASSFLAGGQETQYF
V: TRBV9; J: TRBJ2-2; D: .; size: .; DNA: TGTGCCAGCAGCGTAGGTACCCTTTTAGTCCGACGCGGGGCCTCTACCGGGGAGCTGTTTTTT; CDR3: CASSVGTLLVRRGASTGELFF
V: TRBV11-2; J: TRBJ1-2; D: .; size: .; DNA: TGTGCCAGCAGCTTATCGCGGGTTGGCTACACCTTC; CDR3: CASSLSRVGYTF
V: TRBV16; J: TRBJ2-7; D: .; size: .; DNA: TGTGCCAGCAGCCCGGGAGCGGCTCGGGGCGAGCAGTACTTC; CDR3: CASSPGAARGEQYF
V: TRBV30; J: TRBJ1-1; D: TRBD1; size: once; DNA: TGTGCCTGGAGCGCGAAGGGACAGGGGAGGATGACTTTCTTT; CDR3: CAWSAKGQGRMTFF
V: TRBV11-3; J: TRBJ2-1; D: .; size: .; DNA: TGTGCCAGCAGCCATTCCAGCGGCTCCTACAATGAGCAGTTCTTC; CDR3: CASSHSSGSYNEQFF
V: TRBV6-5; J: TRBJ2-3; D: .; size: .; DNA: TGTGCCAGCAGTTACTCGGGGGCCGGCACAGATACGCAGTATTTT; CDR3: CASSYSGAGTDTQYF
V: TRBV28; J: TRBJ1-4; D: TRBD1; size: .; DNA: TGTGCCAGCAGTTCCTTTACCCCAGGGGGCGGCCATGAAAAACTGTTTTTT; CDR3: CASSSFTPGGGHEKLFF
V: TRBV5-1; J: TRBJ2-5; D: TRBD2; size: .; DNA: TGCGCCAGCAGCGAGACTAGCGGGAGGGGGGAGACCCAGTACTTC; CDR3: CASSETSGRGETQYF
V: TRBV6-5; J: TRBJ1-2; D: .; size: .; DNA: TGTGCCAGCAGAAGGGGTTCGGCTAACTATGGCTACACCTTC; CDR3: CASRRGSANYGYTF
V: TRBV28; J: TRBJ1-5; D: .; size: once; DNA: TGTGCCAGCCACTATCGGAGGGGGGTCGGCAATCAGCCCCAGCATTTT; CDR3: CASHYRRGVGNQPQHF
V: TRBV28; J: TRBJ2-7; D: .; size: .; DNA: TGTGCCAGCAGCTCCGGGACACTGAGCTCCTACGAGCAGTACTTC; CDR3: CASSSGTLSSYEQYF
V: TRBV5-4; J: TRBJ2-7; D: TRBD2; size: .; DNA: TGTGCCAGCAGCCTGGGGACTAGCGGGACCTACGAGCAGTACTTC; CDR3: CASSLGTSGTYEQYF
V: TRBV6-5; J: TRBJ2-2; D: TRBD2; size: .; DNA: TGTGCCAGCAGGAGCGGGGGGGCTTACACCGGGGAGCTGTTTTTT; CDR3: CASRSGGAYTGELFF
V: TRBV11-3; J: TRBJ2-5; D: TRBD1; size: .; DNA: TGTGCCAGCAGCTCCAGGGACAGGCAAGAGACCCAGTACTTC; CDR3: CASSSRDRQETQYF
V: TRBV19; J: TRBJ1-2; D: TRBD1; size: .; DNA: TGTGCCAGCAGGGGGCGCAGCTATGGCTACACCTTC; CDR3: CASRGRSYGYTF
V: TRBV7-2; J: TRBJ2-7; D: TRBD2; size: .; DNA: TGTGCCAGCAGCTCATTTAGCGGGCCCTACGAGCAGTACTTC; CDR3: CASSSFSGPYEQYF
V: TRBV6-5; J: TRBJ2-7; D: .; size: .; DNA: TGTGCCAGCAGCCGCCTTAGTGAGGCCGCCTACGAGCAGTACTTC; CDR3: CASSRLSEAAYEQYF
V: TRBV18; J: TRBJ1-5; D: TRBD1; size: .; DNA: TGTGCCAGCTCACCGGACAGGGAACAAGGTCAGCCCCAGCATTTT; CDR3: CASSPDREQGQPQHF
V: TRBV10-3; J: TRBJ2-7; D: TRBD1; size: .; DNA: TGTGCCATCAGTGAGTACGGGACAGGGACAGGCGAGCAGTACTTC; CDR3: CAISEYGTGTGEQYF
V: TRBV29-1; J: TRBJ2-1; D: TRBD2; size: .; DNA: TGCAGCGTTGAAGAGGGACTAGCGGGGCCCAATGAGCAGTTCTTC; CDR3: CSVEEGLAGPNEQFF
V: TRBV7-2; J: TRBJ2-7; D: .; size: .; DNA: TGTGCCAGCAGCTTAACAGGTGGCGAGCAGTACTTC; CDR3: CASSLTGGEQYF
V: TRBV10-3; J: TRBJ2-3; D: TRBD2; size: .; DNA: TGTGCCATCAGGGGGACTAGCGGAGAGGCAGATACGCAGTATTTT; CDR3: CAIRGTSGEADTQYF
V: TRBV5-1; J: TRBJ2-7; D: TRBD1; size: .; DNA: TGCGCCAGCAGCGTAGGGACAGGAGCACCGTACGAGCAGTACTTC; CDR3: CASSVGTGAPYEQYF
V: TRBV7-2; J: TRBJ2-5; D: TRBD1; size: once; DNA: TGTGCCAGCAGCTCCGGGACAGGGGGCCTAGTGGAGACCCAGTACTTC; CDR3: CASSSGTGGLVETQYF
V: TRBV11-3; J: TRBJ2-7; D: .; size: .; DNA: TGTGCCAGCAGCCTGGACAACTACGAGCAGTACTTC; CDR3: CASSLDNYEQYF
V: TRBV5-4; J: TRBJ1-2; D: TRBD1; size: .; DNA: TGTGCCAGCAGCGTAGGACAGGACTATGGCTACACCTTC; CDR3: CASSVGQDYGYTF
V: TRBV5-1; J: TRBJ1-1; D: .; size: .; DNA: TGCGCCAGCAGCTATTCGGGACGGGGGAACACTGAAGCTTTCTTT; CDR3: CASSYSGRGNTEAFF
V: TRBV19; J: TRBJ2-7; D: .; size: .; DNA: TGTGCCAGTAGCGAGACGGACAAGCCCTACGAGCAGTACTTC; CDR3: CASSETDKPYEQYF
V: TRBV9; J: TRBJ2-2; D: .; size: .; DNA: TGTGCCAGCAGCGTAGAACCTCGAGCGAACACCGGGGAGCTGTTTTTT; CDR3: CASSVEPRANTGELFF
V: TRBV27; J: TRBJ2-7; D: .; size: .; DNA: TGTGCCAGCAGTAGCCTCCGGGACTCCCTTGGGAAGACCTACGAGCAGTACTTC; CDR3: CASSSLRDSLGKTYEQYF
V: TRBV29-1; J: TRBJ1-4; D: .; size: .; DNA: TGCAGCGTTGAATGGATGGAAAATGAAAAACTGTTTTTT; CDR3: CSVEWMENEKLFF
V: TRBV5-1; J: TRBJ2-7; D: .; size: .; DNA: TGCGCCAGCAGCTTGGCAGTGTTGGACGGCTACGAGCAGTACTTC; CDR3: CASSLAVLDGYEQYF
V: TRBV30; J: TRBJ1-5; D: .; size: few; DNA: TGTGCCTGGAGTTTTAGTGGAAGCAATCAGCCCCAGCATTTT; CDR3: CAWSFSGSNQPQHF
V: TRBV6-1; J: TRBJ2-7; D: .; size: .; DNA: TGTGCCAGCCTTCCCCGGGACACCTCCTACGAGCAGTACTTC; CDR3: CASLPRDTSYEQYF
V: TRBV10-2; J: TRBJ1-1; D: .; size: .; DNA: TGCGCCAGCAGTGAGTCGAACTGGGGGTGGGGGAACACTGAAGCTTTCTTT; CDR3: CASSESNWGWGNTEAFF
V: TRBV25-1; J: TRBJ1-5; D: .; size: few; DNA: TGTGCCAGCAGTGCTCATAGCAATCAGCCCCAGCATTTT; CDR3: CASSAHSNQPQHF
V: TRBV10-1; J: TRBJ2-3; D: .; size: .; DNA: TGCGCCAGCAGTGGGGCGGAGAGCACAGATACGCAGTATTTT; CDR3: CASSGAESTDTQYF
V: TRBV6-1; J: TRBJ2-7; D: .; size: .; DNA: TGTGCCAGCAGTGAATCCAGGGCCCCCTACGAGCAGTACTTC; CDR3: CASSESRAPYEQYF
V: TRBV7-2; J: TRBJ1-5; D: .; size: .; DNA: TGTGCCAGCAGCTTAGATTCTGGAGCCCAGCATTTT; CDR3: CASSLDSGAQHF
V: TRBV10-3; J: TRBJ2-1; D: TRBD2; size: .; DNA: TGTGCCATCAGTGAAGGGACTAGCGGGAGACGTGGTGAGCAGTTCTTC; CDR3: CAISEGTSGRRGEQFF
V: TRBV18; J: TRBJ1-1; D: .; size: .; DNA: TGTGCCAGCTCACCAGGCGGAAACACTGAAGCTTTCTTT; CDR3: CASSPGGNTEAFF